The 25 T cell receptor beta chains listed next were all sequenced from one sample in a study of blood T cell repertoires in COVID-19. Libraries were prepared by immunoSEQ multiplex PCR; TCRdb keeps only in-frame clonotypes and omits some of them. The table shows around 250,000 clones, with about four fifths occurring only once. Input material: peripheral blood. These receptors came from a woman aged 18-30 years with acute or convalescent COVID-19.

The J gene is TRBJ2-7, the V gene TRBV6-2 or TRBV6-3, with a weak D call TRBD2 (5 bases). This CDR3 has 16 residues. V was clipped by 2 bases and J by 1 base, with 15 bases between them. CDR1 MNHEY and CDR2 SVGEGT come from the germline V gene. In nucleotides, the CDR3 is TGTGCCAGCAGTTACGGTTCTACTGGCGGGTCCTACGAGCAGTACTTC. Its protein product is CASSYGSTGGSYEQYF.

The chain carries TRBV20-1 and TRBJ1-1; tentatively, D is TRBD1 (5 bases). V lost 3 bases and J lost 9, with 11 bases in between. Germline V gives CDR1 DFQATT, CDR2 SNEGSKA (reference sequence). The CDR3 covers 11 residues. This CDR3 is CSASTGYQAFF. CDR3 DNA: TGCAGTGCTAGTACAGGTTATCAAGCTTTCTTT.

The count of this clone is one. The V and J genes are TRBV4-3 and TRBJ2-7, with 8 bases identical to TRBD2. The CDR3 sequence is 15 residues long. Trimming took 0 bases from V and 3 from J; bases not matched to a gene: 4. Germline lookup yields CDR1 LGHNA and CDR2 YSLEER. The CDR3 bases are TGCGCCAGCAGCCAAGATCGCAGCGGGGGCTACGAGCAGTACTTC. Amino acids: CASSQDRSGGYEQYF.

The CDR3 bases are TGTGCCAGCAGTTTATATGGGACAGGGAGCTCCTACGAGCAGTACTTC. Amino acids: CASSLYGTGSSYEQYF. This chain joins TRBV28 and TRBJ2-7; 9 bases agree with TRBD1. The CDR3 spans 16 residues. Germline lookup yields CDR1 MDHEN and CDR2 SYDVKM. V trimming: 1 base; J trimming: 0 bases; junction bases outside the gene matches: 4. Full variable domain (rest looked up from reference TRBV28 and TRBJ2-7): DVKVTQSSRYLVKRTGEKVFLECVQDMDHENMFWYRQDPGLGLRLIYFSYDVKMKEKGDIPEGYSVSREKKERFSLILESASTNQTSMYLCASSLYGTGSSYEQYFGPGTRLTVT.

The chain combines TRBV30 with TRBJ2-7, with 9 positions matching TRBD2. The CDR3 runs 14 residues. After removal of 0 bases from V and 8 bases from J, the junction contained 8 bases not matched to a gene. CDR1 is GTSNPN, CDR2 SVGIG, per germline (reference sequence). The CDR3 DNA reads as TGTGCCTGGAGTGTCGGGCTAGCGGGAACTCAGCAGTACTTC. Translation: CAWSVGLAGTQQYF.

The chain employs TRBV14 and TRBJ2-2, with D possibly being TRBD2 (5 bases). The V gene lost 4 bases and the J gene lost 4 bases, with 19 bases spanning the gap. The CDR3 consists of 17 residues. Germline V gene lookup returns CDR1 SGHDN and CDR2 FVKESK. The CDR3 DNA reads TGTGCCAGCAGCCCAAGATCGGGGTTATGGGGCACCGGGGAGCTGTTTTTT. Amino acids: CASSPRSGLWGTGELFF.

J is TRBJ1-1 and V is TRBV7-2, with 7 bases matching TRBD1. V shed 1 base, J shed 3 bases, and the junction held 2 bases outside the gene matches. Germline lookup yields CDR1 SGHTA and CDR2 FQGNSA. There are 14 residues in the CDR3. The CDR3 DNA sequence: TGTGCCAGCAGCTTAGTACAGGGGTACACTGAAGCTTTCTTT. This codes for CASSLVQGYTEAFF.

The chain employs TRBV4-1 and TRBJ1-1; D not certain. The CDR3 length is 12 residues. CDR1 and CDR2 (germline): MGHRA, YSYEKL. V lost 0 bases to trimming and J lost 7 bases, with 6 bases between them. CDR3 DNA sequence: TGCGCCAGCAGCCAAGAAATCGGTGAAGCTTTCTTT. Translating it yields CASSQEIGEAFF.

The gene calls are TRBV3-1 (or the pseudogene TRBV3-2) and TRBJ2-5, with 9 bases identical to TRBD2. Looked up from germline, CDR1 is LGHDT and CDR2 is YNNKEL (reference sequence). There are 14 residues in the CDR3. After removal of 3 bases from V and 2 bases from J, the junction contained 1 base not matched to a gene. The CDR3 DNA sequence: TGTGCCAGCAGCCATCTAGCGGGACAAGAGACCCAGTACTTC. Its protein product is CASSHLAGQETQYF.

The chain employs TRBV9 and TRBJ1-2, with 11 bases lining up with TRBD1. With V trimmed by 0 bases and J by 3 bases, 1 base remained unmatched. CDR1 is SGDLS and CDR2 is YYNGEE in the germline V gene. The CDR3 contains 15 residues. The CDR3 sequence: CASSVGDRGDYGYTF. The CDR3 DNA follows: TGTGCCAGCAGCGTAGGGGACAGGGGGGACTATGGCTACACCTTC. Filled out from reference TRBV9 and TRBJ1-2, the complete variable domain reads DSGVTQTPKHLITATGQRVTLRCSPRSGDLSVYWYQQSLDQGLQFLIQYYNGEERAKGNILERFSAQQFPDLHSELNLSSLELGDSALYFCASSVGDRGDYGYTFGSGTRLTVV.

This clone came up once. This chain uses TRBV9 with TRBJ2-1, with D possibly TRBD2 on 6 matching bases. The CDR3 has 15 residues. Germline lookup yields CDR1 SGDLS and CDR2 YYNGEE. Trimming took off 0 bases at V and 4 bases at J, with 11 bases between the two ends. The CDR3 nucleotides read TGTGCCAGCAGCGTAGCGGGAGATTCGTACAATGAGCAGTTCTTC. It translates to CASSVAGDSYNEQFF. Variable domain in full (rest from reference TRBV9 and TRBJ2-1): DSGVTQTPKHLITATGQRVTLRCSPRSGDLSVYWYQQSLDQGLQFLIQYYNGEERAKGNILERFSAQQFPDLHSELNLSSLELGDSALYFCASSVAGDSYNEQFFGPGTRLTVL.

V usage is TRBV7-9 and J usage is TRBJ1-1, with 8 bases matching TRBD1. With V trimmed by 3 bases and J by 5 bases, 5 bases remained unmatched. This CDR3 contains 14 residues. Germline CDR1 is SEHNR and CDR2 is FQNEAQ (reference sequence). The CDR3 loop reads CASSLSTGETEAFF. CDR3 nucleotides: TGTGCCAGCAGCTTGTCGACAGGGGAGACTGAAGCTTTCTTT.

This CDR3 reads CASSYSTGAWPQHF. CDR3 DNA: TGTGCCAGCAGTTACTCGACGGGTGCCTGGCCCCAGCATTTT. The chain recombines TRBV6-5 with TRBJ1-5; D gene unclear. Per the germline V gene, CDR1 is MNHEY and CDR2 is SVGAGI. The CDR3 spans 14 residues. V was shortened by 0 bases and J by 9 bases, with 12 bases between the two germline ends.

V usage is TRBV9 and J usage is TRBJ2-7, with D tentatively TRBD2 (6 bases). Deletions cut 4 bases from V and 5 bases from J, with 16 bases between. The CDR3 consists of 14 residues. The germline gives CDR1 SGDLS, CDR2 YYNGEE. The CDR3 nucleotides are TGTGCCAGCAGCCCCCGTGGAGGGAGTCACGAGCAGTACTTC. Its protein product is CASSPRGGSHEQYF.

The gene calls are TRBV5-1 and TRBJ1-3; D is perhaps TRBD1 (6 bases). CDR1 and CDR2 from the germline V gene are SGHRS and YFSETQ. V shed 0 bases and J shed 8 bases, with 12 bases lying between them. The CDR3 has 14 amino acids. The CDR3 reads CASSLGQAMDTIYF. Written as DNA, the CDR3 is TGCGCCAGCAGCTTGGGACAGGCCATGGACACCATATATTTT.

The chain couples TRBV7-9 to TRBJ2-7; 8 bases are a match to TRBD1. J gave up 3 bases and V 2 bases, and 3 bases lay outside the gene matches. The CDR3 covers 14 residues. Germline CDR1 and CDR2: SEHNR and FQNEAQ (reference sequence). CDR3 residues: CASSLRDRGYEQYF. CDR3 coding DNA: TGTGCCAGCAGCTTACGAGACAGGGGCTACGAGCAGTACTTC.

The count of this clone is one. J is TRBJ1-5 and V is TRBV19, with TRBD1 matching 10 bases. There are 16 residues in the CDR3. Looked up from germline, CDR1 is LNHDA and CDR2 is SQIVND (reference sequence). V lost 6 bases to trimming and J lost 2 bases; unmatched junction nucleotides: 7. The CDR3 loop reads CASSLTGGGGNQPQHF. CDR3 DNA: TGTGCCAGTAGCCTGACAGGGGGCGGGGGCAATCAGCCCCAGCATTTT. Filled out from reference TRBV19 and TRBJ1-5, the complete variable domain reads DGGITQSPKYLFRKEGQNVTLSCEQNLNHDAMYWYRQDPGQGLRLIYYSQIVNDFQKGDIAEGYSVSREKKESFPLTVTSAQKNPTAFYLCASSLTGGGGNQPQHFGDGTRLSIL.

The rearrangement joins TRBV30 to TRBJ1-1; D gene ambiguous. The CDR3 runs to 17 residues. The V end lost 2 bases, the J end lost 0 bases, and 19 bases lay between the germline ends. Germline CDR1 is GTSNPN and CDR2 is SVGIG (reference sequence). The CDR3: CAWSYTARKLMNTEAFF. The CDR3 nucleotides are TGTGCCTGGAGTTATACAGCCCGAAAACTCATGAACACTGAAGCTTTCTTT.

Notes on this clone: This CDR3 is also generated by other DNA sequences in the sample. The chain has TRBV12-3 or TRBV12-4 and TRBJ2-7, with no clear D. CDR3 length: 12 residues. Trimming cost V 6 bases and J 6 bases, with 12 bases left between them. DNA of the CDR3: TGTGCCAGCAGCTTCGGTTCGAGCGAGCAGTACTTC. It encodes CASSFGSSEQYF.

This clone was seen only a few times. The V gene is TRBV7-9, the J gene TRBJ2-1; the D gene is possibly TRBD2 (6 bases). Germline loops: CDR1 SEHNR, CDR2 FQNEAQ (reference sequence). The CDR3 extends over 16 amino acids. Trimming stripped 3 bases from V and 7 bases from J, with 19 bases between. This chain's CDR3 is CASSLELGGILNEQFF. CDR3 nucleotides: TGTGCCAGCAGCTTGGAACTAGGAGGGATTTTGAATGAGCAGTTCTTC.

The rearrangement uses TRBV7-3 and TRBJ2-1, with 9 bases matching TRBD1. CDR3 length: 16 amino acids. After removal of 5 bases from V and 1 base from J, the junction contained 6 bases not matched to a gene. The germline V gene has CDR1 SGHTA and CDR2 FQGTGA. In nucleotides, the CDR3 is TGTGCCAGCAGCCTTCGGGACAGGGCATCCTACAATGAGCAGTTCTTC. Residues: CASSLRDRASYNEQFF.

This clone is a singleton in its sample. V gene TRBV7-9 combines with J gene TRBJ2-1, with 8 bases aligning to TRBD2. CDR1 is SEHNR, CDR2 FQNEAQ, per germline (reference sequence). This CDR3 contains 15 residues. The V segment lost 7 bases and the J segment 6 bases; nucleotides outside the gene matches: 11. CDR3 DNA: TGTGCCAGCACGCTAACTAGCGGAGGGGGCAATGAGCAGTTCTTC. Translation gives CASTLTSGGGNEQFF.

The rearrangement uses TRBV5-4 and TRBJ2-7, with TRBD1 matching over 7 bases. Trimming cost V 5 bases and J 2 bases; bases outside gene matches: 10. This CDR3 comprises 15 residues. Germline V gene sequence: CDR1 SGHNT, CDR2 YYREEE (reference sequence). CDR3 nucleotides: TGTGCCAGCAGATATGGTGGGGACAGCCCCTACGAGCAGTACTTC. It specifies CASRYGGDSPYEQYF.

J is TRBJ2-7 and V is TRBV13; D is undetermined. Germline lookup yields CDR1 PRHDT and CDR2 FYEKMQ (reference sequence). This CDR3 has 17 amino acids. V was pared by 0 bases and J by 0 bases, with 15 bases between. CDR3 in amino acids: CASSLGLPNFSSYEQYF. The CDR3 nucleotides are TGTGCCAGCAGCTTAGGACTCCCGAACTTTAGCTCCTACGAGCAGTACTTC. Filled out from reference TRBV13 and TRBJ2-7, the complete variable domain reads AAGVIQSPRHLIKEKRETATLKCYPIPRHDTVYWYQQGPGQDPQFLISFYEKMQSDKGSIPDRFSAQQFSDYHSELNMSSLELGDSALYFCASSLGLPNFSSYEQYFGPGTRLTVT.

V is TRBV30 and J is TRBJ1-4; D may be TRBD1 (5 bases). With 0 bases removed from V and 7 bases from J, the gap between germline ends came to 15 bases. This CDR3 is built from 15 residues. The germline V gene encodes CDR1 GTSNPN and CDR2 SVGIG (reference sequence). The CDR3 protein is CAWSVRWGVVEKLFF. DNA for the CDR3: TGTGCCTGGAGTGTACGATGGGGGGTGGTTGAAAAACTGTTTTTT. Together with reference TRBV30 and TRBJ1-4, the CDR3 gives the full variable domain: SQTIHQWPATLVQPVGSPLSLECTVEGTSNPNLYWYRQAAGRGLQLLFYSVGIGQISSEVPQNLSASRPQDRQFILSSKKLLLSDSGFYLCAWSVRWGVVEKLFFGSGTQLSVL.